This T cell receptor (beta chain) was identified in a study of technical replicates of blood from a few donors. J lost 1 base, V lost 4 bases, and 3 bases had no gene match. Germline-derived CDR1 and CDR2 are SGHRS and YFSETQ. CDR3 length: 17 amino acids. Generated by immunoSEQ multiplex PCR, the TCRdb table keeps only in-frame clones and is missing some. The table includes approximately 13,000 clones, 80% to 90% detected once. Sequenced input: PBMCs. The chain uses TRBV5-1 and TRBJ2-3, with TRBD2 matching over 16 bases. The sequence came from a human donor in good health. CDR3 in amino acids: CASSPGLAGGGTDTQYF. As DNA, the CDR3 is TGCGCCAGCAGCCCGGGACTAGCGGGGGGGGGCACAGATACGCAGTATTTT.